Sequencing of this T cell receptor beta chain was carried out in a study of cytomegalovirus exposure and HLA in healthy donors. Study background: There were approximately 81 million unique TCRs (from HLA-typed donors) in an early data release. Notes on the study in general: Roughly uniform sequencing depth across donors was assumed, possibly incorrectly.

Turning to this clone: Its antigen is not known.

This CDR3 has 15 amino acids. The germline CDR1 and CDR2 sequences are SGHAT and FQNNGV. V dropped 5 bases and J dropped 6; count of bases not matched to a gene: 8. The PCR was carried out with 60 Vbeta primers and 13 Jbeta primers. The method was immunoSEQ multiplex PCR; TCRdb's version includes in-frame clones alone and lacks a portion of them. The table includes 170,000 or so clones, around 77% detected once. The V call is TRBV11-2, the J call TRBJ2-3; 10 positions match TRBD2. The TCR originated in a man between 60 and 70 years old in good health and CMV-seronegative. Sequencing was done on a sample of PBMCs. This chain's CDR3 is CASSASSGGWDTQYF. CDR3 coding DNA: TGTGCCAGCAGCGCCTCTAGCGGGGGTTGGGATACGCAGTATTTT.